A selection of T cell receptor beta chains follows, all from one sample in a study of cytomegalovirus exposure and HLA in healthy donors. The method was immunoSEQ multiplex PCR; TCRdb's version includes in-frame clones alone and lacks a portion of them. The sample has a few hundred thousand clones; around nine tenths are singletons. The source material was PBMCs. All receptors come from a girl aged 2-10 years in good health and CMV-seronegative. CDR3s include the opening cysteine and the closing phenylalanine or tryptophan. A D gene is named only where the DNA matches it firmly. Expanded clones get a size class; other rows say once, few or many, or leave the size out.

>NA|TRBV15|TRBJ2-6|NA
CATMSDSGANVLTF
TGTGCCACCATGTCAGACTCTGGGGCCAACGTCCTGACTTTC
>NA|TRBV15|TRBJ2-2|NA
CATSRDRGAFANTGELFF
TGTGCCACCAGCAGAGATCGGGGGGCCTTCGCGAACACCGGGGAGCTGTTTTTT
>NA|TRBV28|TRBJ2-3|TRBD1
CASSFTTGITFTDTQYF
TGTGCCAGCAGTTTCACGACAGGGATTACTTTTACAGATACGCAGTATTTT
>NA|TRBV7-8|TRBJ2-7|TRBD1
CASSKGQEAEQYF
TGTGCCAGCAGCAAAGGACAGGAGGCCGAGCAGTACTTC
>NA|TRBV4-2|TRBJ2-7|TRBD2
CASSQWGGGGYEQYF
TGTGCCAGCAGCCAATGGGGTGGCGGGGGCTACGAGCAGTACTTC
>NA|TRBV13|TRBJ1-1|NA
CASSLNRYFTEAFF
TGTGCCAGCAGCTTAAACAGGTACTTCACTGAAGCTTTCTTT
>NA|TRBV9|TRBJ1-3|NA
CASSVGGDGSGNTIYF
TGTGCCAGCAGCGTAGGGGGGGATGGCTCTGGAAACACCATATATTTT
>once|TRBV9|TRBJ2-5|TRBD2
CASSEGWTSGGARETQYF
TGTGCCAGCAGCGAGGGGTGGACTAGCGGGGGGGCACGAGAGACCCAGTACTTC
>NA|TRBV28|TRBJ1-2|NA
CASSSVRVHGYTF
TGTGCCAGCAGTTCTGTCCGGGTTCATGGCTACACCTTC
>NA|TRBV9|TRBJ1-1|NA
CASSDGTFPRSAEAFF
TGTGCCAGCAGCGATGGTACGTTCCCTAGGAGCGCTGAAGCTTTCTTT